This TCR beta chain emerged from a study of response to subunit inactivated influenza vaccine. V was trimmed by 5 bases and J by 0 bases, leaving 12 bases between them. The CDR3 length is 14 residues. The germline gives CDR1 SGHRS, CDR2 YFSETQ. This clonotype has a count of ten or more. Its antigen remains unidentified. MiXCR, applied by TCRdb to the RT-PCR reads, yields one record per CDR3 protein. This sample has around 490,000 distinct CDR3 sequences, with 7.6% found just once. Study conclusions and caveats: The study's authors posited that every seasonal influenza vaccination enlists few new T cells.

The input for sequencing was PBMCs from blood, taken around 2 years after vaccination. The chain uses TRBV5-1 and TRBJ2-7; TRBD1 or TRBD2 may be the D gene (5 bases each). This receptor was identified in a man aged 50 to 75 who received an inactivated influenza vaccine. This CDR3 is CASRQGPVSYEQYF. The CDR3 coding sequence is TGCGCCAGCAGGCAGGGACCGGTCTCCTACGAGCAGTACTTC. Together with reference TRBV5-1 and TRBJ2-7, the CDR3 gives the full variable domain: KAGVTQTPRYLIKTRGQQVTLSCSPISGHRSVSWYQQTPGQGLQFLFEYFSETQRNKGNFPGRFSGRQFSNSRSEMNVSTLELGDSALYLCASRQGPVSYEQYFGPGTRLTVT.